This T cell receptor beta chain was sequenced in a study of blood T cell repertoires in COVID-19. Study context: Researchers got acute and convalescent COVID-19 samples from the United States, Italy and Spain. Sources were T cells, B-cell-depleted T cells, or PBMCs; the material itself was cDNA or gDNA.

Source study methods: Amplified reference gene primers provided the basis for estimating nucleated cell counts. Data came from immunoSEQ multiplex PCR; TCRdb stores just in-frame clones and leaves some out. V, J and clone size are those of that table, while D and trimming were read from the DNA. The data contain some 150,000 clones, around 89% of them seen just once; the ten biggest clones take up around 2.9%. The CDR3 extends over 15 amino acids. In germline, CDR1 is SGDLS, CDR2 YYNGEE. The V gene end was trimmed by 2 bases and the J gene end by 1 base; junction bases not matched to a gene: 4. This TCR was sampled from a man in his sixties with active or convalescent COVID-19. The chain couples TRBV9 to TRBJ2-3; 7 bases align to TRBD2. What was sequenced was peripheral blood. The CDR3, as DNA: TGTGCCAGCAGCGTTAATGGGAGGGGCACAGATACGCAGTATTTT. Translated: CASSVNGRGTDTQYF.